This TCR beta chain appears in the sequencing data of a study of regulatory T cells in long-lasting Graves disease. Whole-study results and caveats: Newly diagnosed patients had higher TCR diversity than persistent Graves' patients did.

Turning to this clonotype: Its antigen is unknown.

Arm-PCR of CDR3 regions with iRepertoire HTBI primers generated TCR beta libraries. Using its own MiXCR run on the multiplex PCR reads, TCRdb lists one record per CDR3 protein. The table has 400,000 to 550,000 distinct CDR3 sequences, 16% seen once. The J segment lost 3 bases and the V segment lost 5 bases, leaving 12 bases of the junction unmatched. CDR3 length equals 19 residues. Germline values: CDR1 LNHDA, CDR2 SQIVND (reference sequence). Specified time point: newly diagnosed GD, antithyroid drugs for less than 3 months. Making the TCR library involved RNA that had been extracted from PBMCs. These data also formed part of another study, on T cells in Graves' hyperthyroidism and ophthalmopathy. This second study notes: Initially, a first-round RT-PCR of the TCR CDR3 employed the HTBI primer set.

The sequence was obtained from a woman between 25 and 40 years old with Graves disease. The chain joins TRBV19 to TRBJ2-1; TRBD2 aligns across 14 bases. This specimen was peripheral blood mononuclear cells (PBMCs), taken at new diagnosis, from a patient treated with antithyroid drugs. CDR3 loop: CASSRTPGTSGRNYNEQFF. CDR3 in DNA: TGTGCCAGTAGTCGTACCCCCGGGACTAGCGGGAGAAACTACAATGAGCAGTTCTTC.